Sequencing of this TCR beta chain was carried out in a study of blood T cells in healthy people across ages (dated by TCRdb to about 2015). About the full investigation: In model experiments, template switching captured roughly one uniquely barcoded TCR beta cDNA molecule for every two T cells. Using deep sequencing normalized with unique cDNA molecular identifiers, the study measured how TCR beta repertoire diversity changes with age. Four age groups were formed from the donors: young (average 16 years), middle-aged (less than 40), aged (around 68) and long-lived (approximately 80). To avoid experimental bias, donors of different ages were randomly spread across the sequencing lanes. The study analyzed two additional independent replicas of 1 million unique cDNA reads from the same blood draw for two donors, one aged 18 to 30 and one aged 80 or older.

Results the study describes overall, beyond this receptor: Conclusive comparison of naive and antigen-experienced compartments was prevented by the profiling of bulk unsorted PBMCs. Estimates of total diversity from one million sequenced T cells were regarded as lower bounds and underestimates. There was a strong correlation between observed TCR beta diversity and the percentage of naive T cells measured by flow cytometry. Donor CMV infection status was unknown, potentially confounding age-related changes in expanded clonotypes. As age increased, observed TCR beta diversity per million T cells dropped in a roughly linear way, and a significant reduction was already evident by age about 40. Compared with the aged group, the long-lived group had more naive CD4+ T cells, fewer expanded clones and increased TCR diversity, suggesting age selection.

With regard to this clonotype: Which antigen it targets is not known. Within one base of it there is no much larger clone, and no base qualities were kept.

Deletion took 2 bases off V and 3 bases off J, with a span of 18 bases between the germline ends. From the germline V gene, CDR1 is SGHRS and CDR2 is YFSETQ. The CDR3 covers 16 residues, taking in both the cysteine and the phenylalanine. Solely the CDR3 DNA is kept, with 48 bases framed from the first base. The donors were 40 or so Caucasian individuals from Russia, aged roughly 6 to 100 years, who were systemically healthy. About 9.1 milliliters of peripheral blood were collected from each donor into EDTA-treated Vacutainer tubes. PBMCs were isolated by Ficoll-Paque density-gradient centrifugation, with at least 6 million obtained per sample. Total RNA, at least 5 micrograms per sample, was extracted from PBMCs with Trizol reagent. For every donor, an aliquot of PBMCs went through flow cytometry to measure the percentages of naive CD45RAhigh/CD27high T cells. The library was prepared using 5' RACE. The data were produced on an Illumina HiSeq 2500. A second 7 to 11 cycle PCR used a sample-barcoded 5' primer and a J-beta primer mix. A unique molecular identifier was introduced onto each TCR beta cDNA molecule by a template-switch 5' adaptor carrying 12 random nucleotides. Each sample yielded at least 3 million CDR3-containing paired-end reads. The Mint cDNA synthesis kit, primed by a TRBC-specific oligonucleotide, was used to synthesize first-strand cDNA from all RNA. Following uracil-DNA glycosylase treatment, a first 18-cycle PCR with universal primers M1SS and BC2_uni_R was performed on all cDNA. In the original analysis: For normalization, 1 million high-quality reads were randomly selected from each sample, with every read carrying a distinct molecular identifier. Instead of being binned into consensus sequences, reads that shared molecular identifiers were thrown out. MiTCR, run with a Q25 quality threshold and the strictest error-elimination algorithm, handled CDR3 identification, clonotype clustering and error correction. A nonparametric unseen species model with Euler transformation was used to estimate lower-bound total TCR beta diversity. In-frame beta chains were kept once TCRdb had trimmed the public reads at Q25 with fastp and called clones with MiXCR. Rows with one shared CDR3 protein collapse into an entry with the most common genes and DNA. TCRdb's processing, not the study's, gives the V and J calls here. For this sample there are hundreds of thousands of distinct CDR3 sequences; about 21% appear just once. The top ten hold approximately 3.6% of the sample.

Sample: blood. This sequence originates from a man between 65 and 80 years old in good health. The chain links TRBV5-1 with TRBJ2-7; the D match is possibly TRBD1 or TRBD2, with 6 bases aligned in each. The CDR3 is CASSFSTGADGYEQYF. The DNA sequence is TGCGCCAGCAGCTTCTCGACGGGGGCGGACGGCTACGAGCAGTACTTC.